This T cell receptor beta chain came from a study of post-analysis software for immune sequencing data. TCR beta cDNA libraries had unique molecular identifiers. TCRdb processed the PCR reads anew with MiXCR; each CDR3 protein has one entry. Of under 900,000 distinct CDR3 sequences listed, roughly 50% were seen once; the top ten hold roughly 4.4%. For this clonotype: As yet, its antigen is unknown.

The V gene lost 6 bases and the J gene lost 7 bases, with 19 bases spanning the gap. The CDR3 runs to 16 residues. General study findings and limits: Higher frequency in patients than in controls was seen for several TRBV segments, with TRBV5-6, TRBV5-1 and TRBV20-1 among them.

The chain uses TRBV12-3 or TRBV12-4 and TRBJ1-6, with a tentative D call TRBD1 (6 bases). The sequenced sample consisted of blood. This sequence originates from a girl aged 10-17 years with multiple sclerosis. CDR3 sequence (DNA): TGTGCCAGCAGCCCATCTAGGACAGAGCAGAATTCACCCCTCCACTTT. Its protein is CASSPSRTEQNSPLHF.